The entry below describes one T cell receptor beta chain. Its target is unknown. There are 14 residues in the CDR3. CDR1 is SGHTA and CDR2 is FQGTGA in the germline V gene. V lost 5 bases and J lost 6; bases outside the gene matches: 2. Only in-frame clones appear in the TCRdb table, and some are missing; sequencing was by immunoSEQ multiplex PCR. The sample records about 55,000 clones, about 80% being singletons. This sample stems from a study of PD-L1 blockade in urothelial cancer. For the study at large: Males with bladder-origin urothelial cancer constituted about 85% of the 29 patients. Analyses used blood from 3 weeks (second dose) and 6 weeks after treatment start.

The study, taken as a whole, reports: Clones that were tumor-associated expanded more in the blood of durable-benefit patients at 3 weeks.

Stated time point: pretreatment peripheral blood. All patients carried locally advanced or metastatic urothelial carcinoma. Here the sequenced sample was PBMCs, taken around atezolizumab (anti-PD-L1) treatment. This receptor was obtained from a man aged 50 or older with urothelial cancer. The gene calls are TRBV7-3 and TRBJ2-2, with 11 bases fitting TRBD1. The CDR3 DNA sequence: TGTGCCAGCAGCCCGGGACAGGGGGCCGGGGAGCTGTTTTTT. Amino acid sequence: CASSPGQGAGELFF.